This TCR beta chain comes out of a study of blood T cell repertoires in COVID-19 (dated by TCRdb to 2019 to 2021). Some background on the complete study: Samples from collaborators originated in the United States, Italy and Spain and spanned both the acute and convalescent phases of COVID-19. Where HLA class I and class II types were available, the types were taken from metadata supplied by the sample provider, not from assay-based typing. Nearly every sample came with metadata listing a de-identified subject ID, COVID-19 status, age in years and sex. The repertoires were released in a freely available public database meant as a resource for research on the immune response to SARS-CoV-2. Samples came from the ongoing ImmuneRACE study (first 160 participants) plus 1,254 subjects from 6 global collaborators. The dataset comprised deeply sampled blood TCRbeta repertoires from subjects exposed to, actively infected with, or recovered from COVID-19. The material from the prospective study consisted of cDNA or gDNA derived from T cells, B-cell-depleted T cells, or PBMCs.

Trimming removed 6 bases from V and 5 bases from J; the gene matches leave 6 bases unexplained. Spanning cysteine to phenylalanine, the CDR3 consists of 14 amino acids. Kept here is only the CDR3 DNA, which spans 42 bases and is read in frame from base 1. The germline V gene sets CDR1 to KGHSH and CDR2 to LQKENI. Of note for this clone: There is no known antigen for this receptor. Qualities for individual bases were not recorded, and no much larger clone is one base off.

Study-wide findings and limitations: How much clinical and demographic metadata was included differed by source and by participant, and the metadata was provided uncurated.

In Seattle, one collaborating source enrolled patients while the infection was active and tracked those patients longitudinally over the course of disease. Collaborating institutions collected whole blood in K2EDTA tubes following their own protocols. For TCRbeta analysis, collaborators shipped samples as frozen whole blood, isolated PBMCs, or DNA extracted from either of those sample types. TCRbeta CDR3 regions were amplified from genomic DNA using the immunoSEQ Assay, a bias-controlled multiplex PCR. Regarding the original processing steps: The number of nucleated cells in each sample was estimated from the amplification of reference gene primers within the assay. Sequence reads were collapsed and filtered to measure the absolute abundance of every unique TCRbeta CDR3 rearrangement. For each sample, productive Simpson clonality was calculated as the square root of Simpson's diversity index over productive rearrangements. TCRdb retrieved this table from immuneACCESS and kept in-frame rearrangements only. Not all clones are present; in checked studies, unresolved V genes account for under half, and no reason is known for the remainder. That table supplies the V and J calls and clone size; D and trimming were determined from the DNA. The sample records fewer than 200,000 clones, roughly 81% of which are singletons. The ten most abundant clones make up 2.5% to 3% of the sample.

This receptor chain uses TRBV18 and TRBJ2-7; TRBD1 agrees with 11 junctional bases. The material sequenced was peripheral blood. This receptor was taken from a woman aged 80 or over with COVID-19, enrolled during active disease. The CDR3: CASSPGTGGDEQYF. The nucleotides are TGTGCCAGCTCCCCCGGGACAGGGGGGGACGAGCAGTACTTC.